This entry features one T cell receptor (beta chain) sequence. The antigen remains unidentified. CDR1 and CDR2 (germline): MDHEN, SYDVKM. The CDR3 runs 14 residues. Trimming took off 10 bases at V and 5 bases at J, with 20 bases between the two ends. These data are taken from a study of T cell responses to AZD1222 COVID-19 vaccine. Clones were sequenced by immunoSEQ multiplex PCR, and TCRdb holds only the in-frame ones, with some missing. The sample contains more than 100,000 clones, 75% to 90% of which appear only once. Second doses were pooled across both intervals (about 4 or about 12 weeks). Findings of the study overall: Just a handful of AZD1222 recipients were seropositive at baseline. Among spike-specific TCRs, nearly half reportedly target unmutated variant regions. In a largely white British group with more females than males, clonal diversity was possibly underestimated.

The V call is TRBV28, the J call TRBJ1-2; perhaps TRBD1 as D (6 bases). The TCR originated in an adult who received the AZD1222 COVID-19 vaccine. The sample in question was peripheral blood, obtained 28 days after the second AZD1222 dose. The DNA of the CDR3 is TGTGCCATCAAAAGGACAGCTACAATATATGGCTACACCTTC. It translates to CAIKRTATIYGYTF.